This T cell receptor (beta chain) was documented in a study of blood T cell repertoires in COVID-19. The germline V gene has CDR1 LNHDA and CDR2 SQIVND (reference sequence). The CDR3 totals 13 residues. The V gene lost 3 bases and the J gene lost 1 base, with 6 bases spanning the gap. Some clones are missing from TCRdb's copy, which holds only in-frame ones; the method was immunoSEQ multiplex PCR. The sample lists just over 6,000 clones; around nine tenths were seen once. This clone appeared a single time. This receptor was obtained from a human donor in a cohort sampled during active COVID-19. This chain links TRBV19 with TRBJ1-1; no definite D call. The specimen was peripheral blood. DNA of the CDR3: TGTGCCAGTAGTATCTTCTCGAACACTGAAGCTTTCTTT. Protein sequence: CASSIFSNTEAFF.